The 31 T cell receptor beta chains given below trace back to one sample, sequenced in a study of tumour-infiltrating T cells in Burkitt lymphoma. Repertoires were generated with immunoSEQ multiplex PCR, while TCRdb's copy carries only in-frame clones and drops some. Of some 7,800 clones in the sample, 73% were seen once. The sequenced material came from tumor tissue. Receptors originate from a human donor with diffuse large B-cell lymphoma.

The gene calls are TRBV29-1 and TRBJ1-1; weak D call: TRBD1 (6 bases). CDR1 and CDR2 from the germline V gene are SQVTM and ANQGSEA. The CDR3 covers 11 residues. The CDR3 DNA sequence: TGCGCAGGGGAGGGGAACACTGAAGCTTTCTTT. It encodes CAGEGNTEAFF.

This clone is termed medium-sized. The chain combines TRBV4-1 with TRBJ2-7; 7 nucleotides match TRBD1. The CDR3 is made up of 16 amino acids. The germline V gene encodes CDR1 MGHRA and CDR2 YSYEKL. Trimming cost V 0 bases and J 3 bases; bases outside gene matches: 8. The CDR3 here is CASSQDRQGPFYEQYF. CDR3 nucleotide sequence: TGCGCCAGCAGCCAAGATCGACAGGGACCTTTCTACGAGCAGTACTTC.

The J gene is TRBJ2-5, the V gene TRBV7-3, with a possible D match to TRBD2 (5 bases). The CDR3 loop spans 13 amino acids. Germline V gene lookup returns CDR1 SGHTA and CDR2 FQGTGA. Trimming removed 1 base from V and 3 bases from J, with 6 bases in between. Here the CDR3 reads CASSLNGEETQYF. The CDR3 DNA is TGTGCCAGCAGCTTAAACGGGGAAGAGACCCAGTACTTC.

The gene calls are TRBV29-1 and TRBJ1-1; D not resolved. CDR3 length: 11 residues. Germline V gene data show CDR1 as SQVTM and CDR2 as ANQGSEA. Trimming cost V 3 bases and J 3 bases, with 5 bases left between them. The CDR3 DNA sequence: TGCAGCGTTGAGACGGACACTGAAGCTTTCTTT. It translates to CSVETDTEAFF.

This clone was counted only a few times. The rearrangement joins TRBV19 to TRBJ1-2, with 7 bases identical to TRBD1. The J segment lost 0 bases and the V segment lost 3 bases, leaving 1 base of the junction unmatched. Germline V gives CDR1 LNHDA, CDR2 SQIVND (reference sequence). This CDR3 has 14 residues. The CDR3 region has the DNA TGTGCCAGTAGTATTGACAGGGCTAACTATGGCTACACCTTC. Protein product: CASSIDRANYGYTF. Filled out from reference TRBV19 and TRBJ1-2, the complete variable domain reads DGGITQSPKYLFRKEGQNVTLSCEQNLNHDAMYWYRQDPGQGLRLIYYSQIVNDFQKGDIAEGYSVSREKKESFPLTVTSAQKNPTAFYLCASSIDRANYGYTFGSGTRLTVV.

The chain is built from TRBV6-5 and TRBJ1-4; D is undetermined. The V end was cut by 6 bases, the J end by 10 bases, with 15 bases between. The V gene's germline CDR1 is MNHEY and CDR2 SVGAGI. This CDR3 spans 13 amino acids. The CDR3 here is CASSPWGWGKLFF. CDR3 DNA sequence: TGTGCCAGCAGCCCCTGGGGTTGGGGAAAACTGTTTTTT.

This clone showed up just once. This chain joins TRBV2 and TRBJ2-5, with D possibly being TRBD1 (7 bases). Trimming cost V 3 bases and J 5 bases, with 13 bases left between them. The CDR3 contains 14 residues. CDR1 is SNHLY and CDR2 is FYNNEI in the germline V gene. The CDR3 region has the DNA TGTGCCAGCAGTGATGCCTCAGGGGGGGAGACCCAGTACTTC. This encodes CASSDASGGETQYF.

The CDR3 sequence is CASSPGPPGGSTEAFF. The CDR3 bases are TGTGCCAGCAGCCCCGGCCCCCCAGGGGGAAGCACTGAAGCTTTCTTT. V is TRBV5-6 and J is TRBJ1-1, with 7 positions matching TRBD1. Trimming cost V 4 bases and J 4 bases; bases outside gene matches: 13. The CDR3 totals 16 residues. CDR1 and CDR2 from the germline V gene are SGHDT and YYEEEE.

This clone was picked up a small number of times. CDR3 nucleotide sequence: TGCGCCAGCAGCCAAGATTGGGGAGAGACCCAGTACTTC. Encoded protein: CASSQDWGETQYF. This chain links TRBV4-1 with TRBJ2-5; D unclear. V lost 0 bases to trimming and J lost 4 bases, with 6 bases between them. Germline values: CDR1 MGHRA, CDR2 YSYEKL. The CDR3 contains 13 residues.

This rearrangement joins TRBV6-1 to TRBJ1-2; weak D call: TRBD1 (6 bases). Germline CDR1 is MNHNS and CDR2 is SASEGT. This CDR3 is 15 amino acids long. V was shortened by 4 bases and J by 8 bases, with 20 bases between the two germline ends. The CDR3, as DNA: TGTGCCAGCAGTGTCAGTAACAGGGATGTCGGAGGCTACACCTTC. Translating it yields CASSVSNRDVGGYTF.

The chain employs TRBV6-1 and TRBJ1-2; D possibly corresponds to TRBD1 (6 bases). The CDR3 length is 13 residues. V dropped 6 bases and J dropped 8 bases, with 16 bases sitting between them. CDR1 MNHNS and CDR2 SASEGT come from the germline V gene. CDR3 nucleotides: TGTGCCAGCAGCCTCTACAGGGAAGGGGGCTACACCTTC. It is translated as CASSLYREGGYTF.

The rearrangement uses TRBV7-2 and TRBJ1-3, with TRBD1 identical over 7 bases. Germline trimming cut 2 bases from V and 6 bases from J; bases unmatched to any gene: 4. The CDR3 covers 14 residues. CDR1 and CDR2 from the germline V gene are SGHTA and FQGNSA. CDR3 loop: CASSLRQGENTIYF. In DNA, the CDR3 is TGTGCCAGCAGCTTACGTCAGGGGGAAAACACCATATATTTT.

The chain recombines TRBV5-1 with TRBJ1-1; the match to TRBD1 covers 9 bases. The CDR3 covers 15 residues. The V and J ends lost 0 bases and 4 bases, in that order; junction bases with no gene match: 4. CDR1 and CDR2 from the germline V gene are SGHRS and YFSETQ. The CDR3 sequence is CASSLGDRVSTEAFF. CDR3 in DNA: TGCGCCAGCAGCTTGGGGGACAGGGTGAGCACTGAAGCTTTCTTT.

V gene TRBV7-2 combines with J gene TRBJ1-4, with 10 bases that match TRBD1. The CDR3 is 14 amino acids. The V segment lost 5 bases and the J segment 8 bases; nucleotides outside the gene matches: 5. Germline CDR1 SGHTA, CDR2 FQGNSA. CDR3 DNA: TGTGCCAGCAGCGGACAGGGGGTTCAGGAAAAACTGTTTTTT. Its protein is CASSGQGVQEKLFF.

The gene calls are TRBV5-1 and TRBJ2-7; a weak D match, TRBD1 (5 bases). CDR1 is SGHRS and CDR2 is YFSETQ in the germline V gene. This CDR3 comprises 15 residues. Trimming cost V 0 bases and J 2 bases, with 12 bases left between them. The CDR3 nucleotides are TGCGCCAGCAGCTTGGTTTCAACAGGCGCCTACGAGCAGTACTTC. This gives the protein CASSLVSTGAYEQYF.

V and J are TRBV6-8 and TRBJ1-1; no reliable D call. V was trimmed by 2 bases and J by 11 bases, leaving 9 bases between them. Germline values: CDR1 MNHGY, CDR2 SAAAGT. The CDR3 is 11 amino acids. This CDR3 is CASSYGVGAFF. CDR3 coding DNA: TGTGCCAGCAGTTACGGGGTGGGGGCTTTCTTT.

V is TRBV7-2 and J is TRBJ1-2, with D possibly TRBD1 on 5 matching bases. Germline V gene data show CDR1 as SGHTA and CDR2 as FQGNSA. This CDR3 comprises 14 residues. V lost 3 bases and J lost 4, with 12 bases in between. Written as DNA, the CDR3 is TGTGCCAGCAGCTTCACAGGATTTAGCTATGGCTACACCTTC. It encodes CASSFTGFSYGYTF.

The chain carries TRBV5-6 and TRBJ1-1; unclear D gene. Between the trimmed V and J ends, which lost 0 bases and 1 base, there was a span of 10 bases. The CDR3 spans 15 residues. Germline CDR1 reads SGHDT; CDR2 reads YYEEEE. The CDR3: CASSLEDGPNTEAFF. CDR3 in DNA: TGTGCCAGCAGCTTGGAGGACGGACCGAACACTGAAGCTTTCTTT.

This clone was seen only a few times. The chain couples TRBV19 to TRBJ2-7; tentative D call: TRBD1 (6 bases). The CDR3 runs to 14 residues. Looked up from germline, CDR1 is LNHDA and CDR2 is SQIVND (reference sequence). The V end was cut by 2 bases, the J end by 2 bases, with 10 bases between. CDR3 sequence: CASSIQGSPYEQYF. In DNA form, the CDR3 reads TGTGCCAGTAGTATACAGGGGTCCCCCTACGAGCAGTACTTC.

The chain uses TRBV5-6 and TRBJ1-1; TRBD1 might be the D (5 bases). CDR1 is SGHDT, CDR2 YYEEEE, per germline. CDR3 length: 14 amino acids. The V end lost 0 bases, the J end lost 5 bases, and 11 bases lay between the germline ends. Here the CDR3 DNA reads TGTGCCAGCAGCTTGGATGAGGGGTATACTGAAGCTTTCTTT. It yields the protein CASSLDEGYTEAFF.

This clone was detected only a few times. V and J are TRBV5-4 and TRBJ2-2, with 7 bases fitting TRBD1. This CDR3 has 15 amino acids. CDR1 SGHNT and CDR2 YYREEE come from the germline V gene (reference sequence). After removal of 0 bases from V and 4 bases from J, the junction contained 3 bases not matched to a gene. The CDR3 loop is CASSLVSGGTGELFF. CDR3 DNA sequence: TGTGCCAGCAGCTTGGTTTCAGGGGGCACCGGGGAGCTGTTTTTT.

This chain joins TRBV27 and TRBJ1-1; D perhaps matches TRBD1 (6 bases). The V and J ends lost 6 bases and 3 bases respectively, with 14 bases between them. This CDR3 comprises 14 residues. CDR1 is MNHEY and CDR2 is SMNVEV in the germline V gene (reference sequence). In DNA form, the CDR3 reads TGTGCCAGCAGGCTTCAGGGGCGTTACACTGAAGCTTTCTTT. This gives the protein CASRLQGRYTEAFF.

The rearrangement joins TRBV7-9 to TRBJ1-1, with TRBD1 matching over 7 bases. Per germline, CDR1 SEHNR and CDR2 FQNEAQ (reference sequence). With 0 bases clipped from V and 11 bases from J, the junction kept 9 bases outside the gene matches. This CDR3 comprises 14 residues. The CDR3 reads CASSLAGTGEGAFF. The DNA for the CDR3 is TGTGCCAGCAGCTTAGCCGGTACAGGGGAGGGTGCTTTCTTT.

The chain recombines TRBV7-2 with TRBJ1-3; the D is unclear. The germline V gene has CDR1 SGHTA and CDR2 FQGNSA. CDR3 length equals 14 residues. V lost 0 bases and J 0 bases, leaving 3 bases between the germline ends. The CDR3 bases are TGTGCCAGCAGCTTAGCGAGCTCTGGAAACACCATATATTTT. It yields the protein CASSLASSGNTIYF.

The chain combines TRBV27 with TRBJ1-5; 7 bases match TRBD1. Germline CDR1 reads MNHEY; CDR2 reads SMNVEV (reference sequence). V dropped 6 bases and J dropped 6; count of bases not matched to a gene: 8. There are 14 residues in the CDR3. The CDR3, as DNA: TGTGCCAGCAGACGACAGGGTTTGGGTCAGCCCCAGCATTTT. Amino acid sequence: CASRRQGLGQPQHF.

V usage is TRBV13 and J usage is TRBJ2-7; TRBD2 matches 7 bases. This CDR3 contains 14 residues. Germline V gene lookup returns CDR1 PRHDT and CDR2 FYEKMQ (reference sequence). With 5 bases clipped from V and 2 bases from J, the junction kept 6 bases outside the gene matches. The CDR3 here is CASSVSSGAYEQYF. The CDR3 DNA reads TGTGCCAGCAGCGTATCTAGCGGCGCCTACGAGCAGTACTTC. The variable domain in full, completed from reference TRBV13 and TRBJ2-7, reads AAGVIQSPRHLIKEKRETATLKCYPIPRHDTVYWYQQGPGQDPQFLISFYEKMQSDKGSIPDRFSAQQFSDYHSELNMSSLELGDSALYFCASSVSSGAYEQYFGPGTRLTVT.

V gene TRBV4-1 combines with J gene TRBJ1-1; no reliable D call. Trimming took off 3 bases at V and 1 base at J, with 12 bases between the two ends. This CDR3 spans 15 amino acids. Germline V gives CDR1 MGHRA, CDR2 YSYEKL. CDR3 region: CASSHSIGWNTEAFF. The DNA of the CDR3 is TGCGCCAGCAGCCATTCCATAGGCTGGAACACTGAAGCTTTCTTT.

This chain's CDR3 is CASRLLAGFRNEQFF. CDR3 nucleotide sequence: TGTGCCAGCAGACTGCTAGCGGGTTTTCGGAATGAGCAGTTCTTC. The chain employs TRBV11-2 and TRBJ2-1; 8 nucleotides line up with TRBD2. The CDR3 is 15 residues long. The germline V gene encodes CDR1 SGHAT and CDR2 FQNNGV. J gave up 7 bases and V 6 bases, and 11 bases lay outside the gene matches.

Here the CDR3 DNA reads TGTGCCATCAGCCCTGCTAACTACGAGCAGTACTTC. It codes for CAISPANYEQYF. The rearrangement uses TRBV10-3 and TRBJ2-7; D uncertain. V lost 6 bases to trimming and J lost 3 bases, with 9 bases between them. Germline V lookup: CDR1 ENHRY, CDR2 SYGVKD. CDR3 length equals 12 residues.

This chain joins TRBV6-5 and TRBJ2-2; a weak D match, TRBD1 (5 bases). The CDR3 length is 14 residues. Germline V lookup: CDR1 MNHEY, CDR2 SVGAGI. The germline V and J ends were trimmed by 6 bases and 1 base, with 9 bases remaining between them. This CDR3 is CASRKGQNTGELFF. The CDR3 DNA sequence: TGTGCCAGCAGGAAAGGACAGAACACCGGGGAGCTGTTTTTT.

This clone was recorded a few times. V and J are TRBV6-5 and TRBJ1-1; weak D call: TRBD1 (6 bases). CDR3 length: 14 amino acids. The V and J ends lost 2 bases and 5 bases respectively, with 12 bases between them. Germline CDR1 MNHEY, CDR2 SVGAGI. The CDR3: CASSYMTGETEAFF. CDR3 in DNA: TGTGCCAGCAGTTACATGACAGGCGAAACTGAAGCTTTCTTT.